The entry below gives a single T cell receptor (beta chain) sequence along with its context. These data are taken from a study of chemoradiotherapy in HPV16-positive cancers. TCRdb keeps only in-frame clones here, not all; method: immunoSEQ multiplex PCR. The sample carries tens of thousands of clones, roughly 88% recorded once. The specimen was blood, collected from a patient who underwent chemoradiotherapy. The receptor was isolated from a human donor with HPV-associated anogenital cancer.

CDR3 residues: CASSLAQIDASGNTIYF. DNA of the CDR3: TGCGCCAGCAGCTTGGCCCAGATCGACGCGTCTGGAAACACCATATATTTT. The chain couples TRBV5-1 to TRBJ1-3; D not resolved. Trimming took 0 bases from V and 1 from J, leaving 14 bases between them. The CDR3 loop spans 17 amino acids. Germline CDR1 SGHRS, CDR2 YFSETQ.